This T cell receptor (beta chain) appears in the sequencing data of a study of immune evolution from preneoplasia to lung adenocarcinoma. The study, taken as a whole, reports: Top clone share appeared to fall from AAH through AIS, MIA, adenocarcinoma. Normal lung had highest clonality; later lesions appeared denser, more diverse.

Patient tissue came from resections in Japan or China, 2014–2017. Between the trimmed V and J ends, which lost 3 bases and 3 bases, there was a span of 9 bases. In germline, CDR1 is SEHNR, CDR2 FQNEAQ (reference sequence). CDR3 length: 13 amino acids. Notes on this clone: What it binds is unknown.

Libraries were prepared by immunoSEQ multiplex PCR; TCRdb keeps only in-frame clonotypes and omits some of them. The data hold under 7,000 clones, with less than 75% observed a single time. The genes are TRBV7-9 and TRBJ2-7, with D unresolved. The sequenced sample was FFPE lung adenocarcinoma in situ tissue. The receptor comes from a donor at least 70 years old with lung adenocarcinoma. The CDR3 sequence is CASSFDGFYEQYF. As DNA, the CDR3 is TGTGCCAGCAGCTTCGACGGGTTCTACGAGCAGTACTTC. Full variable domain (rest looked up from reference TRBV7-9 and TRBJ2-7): DTGVSQNPRHKITKRGQNVTFRCDPISEHNRLYWYRQTLGQGPEFLTYFQNEAQLEKSRLLSDRFSAERPKGSFSTLEIQRTEQGDSAMYLCASSFDGFYEQYFGPGTRLTVT.